Each of the 10 T cell receptor beta chains below was sequenced from the same sample in a study of T cell repertoires in cytomegalovirus infection (dated by TCRdb to about 2019). Sequenced on an Illumina HiSeq 1500. TCRdb reworked the public reads: Q25 trimming with fastp, MiXCR clone assembly, productive beta chains retained. A single entry per CDR3 protein holds the most common genes and DNA from its merged rows. Within this sample are 250,000 to 350,000 distinct CDR3 sequences, with around 25% of them counted one time only. Jointly, the top ten make up approximately 15% of the sample. The sequenced material came from PBMCs. The receptors stem from a human donor in good health (CMV status not recorded). Some clones in this sample may be carry-over from other donors' samples.

The chain carries TRBV2 and TRBJ2-5; TRBD2 agrees at 11 bases. J gave up 3 bases and V 5 bases, and 2 bases lay outside the gene matches. Looked up from germline, CDR1 is SNHLY and CDR2 is FYNNEI. This CDR3 region has 14 residues. The CDR3 DNA is TGTGCCAGCAGTAATAGCGGGGGGGAAGAGACCCAGTACTTC. Its translation is CASSNSGGEETQYF.

This chain connects TRBV6-6 to TRBJ2-7; 10 nucleotides line up with TRBD1. This CDR3 is 15 amino acids long. The germline V gene encodes CDR1 MNHNY and CDR2 SVGAGI (reference sequence). J lost 7 bases, V lost 5 bases, and 11 bases had no gene match. CDR3 protein: CASSATGTGVREQYF. CDR3 DNA sequence: TGTGCCAGCAGTGCGACCGGGACAGGGGTGAGGGAGCAGTACTTC.

This clonotype was counted only a few times. The rearrangement uses TRBV15 and TRBJ2-1; 8 bases match TRBD2. J lost 5 bases, V lost 8 bases, and 11 bases had no gene match. The CDR3 spans 15 residues. Germline assignment: CDR1 LNHNV and CDR2 YYDKDF (reference sequence). CDR3 region: CATSREGGLNNEQFF. The CDR3 nucleotides read TGTGCCACCTCTCGGGAGGGGGGACTGAACAATGAGCAGTTCTTC.

V usage is TRBV20-1 and J usage is TRBJ2-1, with 11 bases fitting TRBD2. CDR1 is DFQATT, CDR2 SNEGSKA, per germline (reference sequence). Germline trimming cut 2 bases from V and 8 bases from J; bases unmatched to any gene: 8. This CDR3 contains 15 residues. This CDR3 is CSARTSGSSGDEQFF. CDR3 bases: TGCAGTGCTAGAACTAGCGGGAGTTCGGGGGATGAGCAGTTCTTC.

The sample holds many counts of this clonotype. The chain joins TRBV6-2 or TRBV6-3 to TRBJ2-1; D is unresolved. This CDR3 has 11 residues. Per the germline V gene, CDR1 is MNHEY and CDR2 is SVGEGT. The V end was cut by 6 bases, the J end by 5 bases, with 5 bases between. This chain's CDR3 is CASRDHNEQFF. DNA for the CDR3: TGTGCCAGCAGGGACCACAATGAGCAGTTCTTC.

The V gene is TRBV13, the J gene TRBJ1-3; D call uncertain. Germline V gene sequence: CDR1 PRHDT, CDR2 FYEKMQ (reference sequence). The CDR3 is 12 residues long. The CDR3 sequence: CATRASGNTIYF. CDR3 coding DNA: TGTGCAACCCGGGCCTCTGGAAACACCATATATTTT.

A remark on this clonotype: This may come from a read error, since a much larger clone is one base off. V is TRBV7-2 and J is TRBJ2-3; D is ambiguous. Trimming shortened V by 4 bases and J by 2 bases, and 25 bases separated the two germline ends. The CDR3 is 19 amino acids. Per the germline V gene, CDR1 is SGHTA and CDR2 is FQGNSA. The CDR3 spells CASSSSPSRWAYPTDTQYF. The CDR3 DNA is TGTGCCAGCAGCTCCTCCCCGTCGCGGTGGGCATACCCCACAGATACGCAGTATTTT.

The rearrangement joins TRBV20-1 to TRBJ2-3; 8 nucleotides line up with TRBD2. Germline assignment: CDR1 DFQATT and CDR2 SNEGSKA (reference sequence). With V trimmed by 5 bases and J by 1 base, 8 bases remained unmatched. The CDR3 runs 15 residues. The chain's CDR3 is CSAGRREARTDTQYF. CDR3 DNA: TGCAGTGCTGGTCGGCGGGAGGCCCGCACAGATACGCAGTATTTT.

The chain carries TRBV5-6 and TRBJ2-2; TRBD1 matches at 8 bases. This CDR3 is built from 15 residues. Germline V gene sequence: CDR1 SGHDT, CDR2 YYEEEE. With V trimmed by 3 bases and J by 1 base, 2 bases remained unmatched. The chain's CDR3 is CASSWTGLNTGELFF. The CDR3, as DNA: TGTGCCAGCAGCTGGACAGGGTTGAACACCGGGGAGCTGTTTTTT.

This clonotype was recorded at least ten times. This chain uses TRBV7-2 with TRBJ2-1, with D maybe TRBD2 (6 bases). The CDR3 has 15 amino acids. Deletions cut 5 bases from V and 0 bases from J, with 11 bases between. In germline, CDR1 is SGHTA, CDR2 FQGNSA. CDR3 amino acids: CASSRGDPSYNEQFF. CDR3 sequence (DNA): TGTGCCAGCAGCCGCGGGGACCCCTCCTACAATGAGCAGTTCTTC.